The 3 T cell receptor beta chains presented below share a single source sample, sequenced in a study of shared clonotypes between healthy human individuals. Data came from immunoSEQ multiplex PCR; TCRdb stores just in-frame clones and leaves some out. The sample has some 2.3 million clones; approximately 95% are singletons. Specimen: naive CD4+ T cells from PBMCs. Specified subset: CD45RA+ positively selected. The receptors were gathered from a man younger than 35 in good health. Some clones in this sample may be carry-over from other donors' samples.

The V and J genes are TRBV11-2 and TRBJ1-3, with D hard to call. V gave up 5 bases and J gave up 0 bases, with 11 bases separating them. This CDR3 is 15 amino acids long. Germline V lookup: CDR1 SGHAT, CDR2 FQNNGV. The CDR3 DNA reads as TGTGCCAGCAGCCCTTTCGACAACTCTGGAAACACCATATATTTT. Protein product: CASSPFDNSGNTIYF. Using reference TRBV11-2 and TRBJ1-3 for the parts outside the CDR3, the full variable domain is EAGVAQSPRYKIIEKRQSVAFWCNPISGHATLYWYQQILGQGPKLLIQFQNNGVVDDSQLPKDRFSAERLKGVDSTLKIQPAKLEDSAVYLCASSPFDNSGNTIYFGEGSWLTVV.

The count of this clone is one. The gene calls are TRBV5-4 and TRBJ1-4, with 11 bases that match TRBD1. The CDR3 is made up of 17 amino acids. J gave up 3 bases and V 4 bases, and 8 bases lay outside the gene matches. Looked up from germline, CDR1 is SGHNT and CDR2 is YYREEE (reference sequence). The CDR3 bases are TGTGCCAGCAGCGTCGGGACAGGGGGAAGAGCTAATGAAAAACTGTTTTTT. Residues: CASSVGTGGRANEKLFF.

J is TRBJ2-2 and V is TRBV6-5; 9 bases are shared with TRBD1. Trimming removed 2 bases from V and 5 bases from J; junction bases left unmatched: 3. Germline loops: CDR1 MNHEY, CDR2 SVGAGI. The CDR3 is 15 amino acids. CDR3 sequence: CASSYNRGQTGELFF. In nucleotides, the CDR3 is TGTGCCAGCAGTTACAACAGGGGGCAAACCGGGGAGCTGTTTTTT.